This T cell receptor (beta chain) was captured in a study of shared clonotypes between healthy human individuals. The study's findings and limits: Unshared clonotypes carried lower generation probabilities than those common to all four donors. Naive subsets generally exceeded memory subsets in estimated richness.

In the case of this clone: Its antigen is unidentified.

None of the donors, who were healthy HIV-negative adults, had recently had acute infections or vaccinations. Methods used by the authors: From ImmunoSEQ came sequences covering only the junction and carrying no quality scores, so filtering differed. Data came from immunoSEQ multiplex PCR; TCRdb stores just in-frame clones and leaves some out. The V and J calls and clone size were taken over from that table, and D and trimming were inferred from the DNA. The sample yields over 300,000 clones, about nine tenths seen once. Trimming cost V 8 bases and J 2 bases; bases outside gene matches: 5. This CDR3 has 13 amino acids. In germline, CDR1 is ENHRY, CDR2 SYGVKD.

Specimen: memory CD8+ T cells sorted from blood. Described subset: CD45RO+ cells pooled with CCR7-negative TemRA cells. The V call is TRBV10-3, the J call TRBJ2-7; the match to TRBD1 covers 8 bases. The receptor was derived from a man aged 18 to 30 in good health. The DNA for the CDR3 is TGTGCCATCCGACAGGGGTTTACCTACGAGCAGTACTTC. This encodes CAIRQGFTYEQYF.